This T cell receptor beta chain originates from a study of T cells after yellow fever vaccination. Whole-study context: SMART-Seq v4 Ultra Low Input prepared libraries from low-cell fractions.

Findings of the study overall: Among primary-vaccination clones, most reappeared after the booster, at just under 98% for CD4 and 88% for CD8.

Template switching by 5'RACE produced TCR cDNA, adding a universal primer site and UMIs. MiXCR, run by TCRdb on the 5' RACE reads, gives a single entry per CDR3 protein. The sample yields some 350,000 distinct CDR3 sequences, approximately 3.9% seen once. A few counts support this clonotype. Its antigen remains unknown. Trimming cost V 4 bases and J 0 bases, with 11 bases left between them. The CDR3 is made up of 15 amino acids. Germline assignment: CDR1 MDHEN and CDR2 SYDVKM. The receptor was derived from a man between 18 and 29 years old who received the YFV17D yellow fever vaccine. The specimen comprised PBMCs, sampled 5 days after the yellow fever booster vaccination. The chain is built from TRBV28 and TRBJ2-3; possible D gene TRBD1, 5 bases. CDR3 protein: CASSSWTTSTDTQYF. For the CDR3, the DNA is TGTGCCAGCAGTTCATGGACAACTAGCACAGATACGCAGTATTTT.